The TCR beta chain under discussion was sequenced for a study of blood T cell repertoires in COVID-19 (dated by TCRdb to 2018 to 2021). Some background on the complete study: The collaborator samples originated in the United States, Italy and Spain and spanned the acute and convalescent phases of COVID-19. A freely available public database, intended as a resource for researchers studying the immune response to SARS-CoV-2, is where the repertoires were released. Sample metadata almost always included a de-identified subject ID, COVID-19 status, age in years and sex. Deeply sampled blood TCRbeta repertoires from subjects exposed to, actively infected with, or recovered from COVID-19 were included in the dataset. The prospective study material was composed of cDNA or gDNA derived from T cells, B-cell-depleted T cells, or PBMCs. Samples came from the ongoing ImmuneRACE study (first 160 participants) plus 1,254 subjects from 6 global collaborators. Where available, HLA class I and class II types were obtained from metadata supplied by the sample provider rather than from assay-based typing.

Points the paper makes about the study in general: The amount of clinical and demographic metadata varied by source and participant and was provided uncurated.

To note about this clone: The clone's antigen remains unknown. No base-level quality is on record; no much larger clone is a single base apart.

TCRbeta CDR3 regions were amplified from genomic DNA using the immunoSEQ Assay, a bias-controlled multiplex PCR. From the authors' description of their analysis: The number of nucleated cells in each sample was estimated from the amplification of reference gene primers within the assay. To quantify the absolute abundance of each unique TCRbeta CDR3 rearrangement, sequence reads were collapsed and filtered. Productive Simpson clonality was computed per sample as the square root of Simpson's diversity index over productive rearrangements. Held by TCRdb, this immuneACCESS table contains in-frame sequences only and omits some clones. Under half of the omission traces to an unresolved V gene where checked; the cause of the rest is unknown. The V and J calls and clone size were taken over from that table, and D and trimming were inferred from the DNA. In all, the sample holds 330,000 or so clones, and roughly 90% of those were seen once. Of the sample, 1% is held by the ten largest clones.

Participants in the prospective study were aged roughly 18 to 100 years, lived in 20 to 25 United States geographic areas, and enrolled through a virtual design. In the prospective study, cohorts were assigned on the basis of participant-reported clinical history obtained from a screening survey and a study questionnaire. A participant counted as exposed if, within 2 weeks of entering the study, that participant had been in contact with someone who had a PCR-confirmed or clinician-diagnosed COVID-19 case. In the prospective study, mobile phlebotomists collected whole blood, serum and a nasopharyngeal or oropharyngeal swab from each participant. Additional blood draws and questionnaires over a 2-month period could optionally be provided by prospective study participants. Prospective study blood samples were shipped either frozen or at room temperature before DNA extraction. From a lookup of the germline V gene (reference sequence), CDR1 and CDR2 are LNHDA and SQIVND. The junction shows trimming of 5 bases on V and 0 bases on J, plus 11 bases between the germline ends. The CDR3, from cysteine to phenylalanine, totals 14 residues. Left in the record is the CDR3 DNA by itself, 42 bases read in frame from the first base.

The clonotype was recovered from a woman aged 25 to 45 who had been exposed to COVID-19. The specimen sequenced was PBMCs or T cells enriched from blood (not recorded which). The rearranged chain carries TRBV19 and TRBJ2-7; possibly the D gene is TRBD1, per 6 matching bases. The CDR3 has the sequence CASSVGTSSYEQYF. The DNA sequence is given as TGTGCCAGTAGTGTTGGGACAAGCTCCTACGAGCAGTACTTC.